These 23 T cell receptor beta chains came from one sample sequenced in a study of naive and memory T cell subsets. Both TRBC1 and TRBC2 were covered by a beta constant-region primer of two equimolar oligonucleotides. Ligated cDNA was amplified by four rounds of PCR with nested alpha and beta constant-region primers and SP2. Using its own MiXCR run on the UMI-ligation and nested PCR reads, TCRdb lists one record per CDR3 protein. The sample includes approximately 140,000 distinct CDR3 sequences, approximately 20% of them seen just once. No antigen has been identified for these receptors. Regarding the study as a whole: Naive repertoires, especially CD8, held a few larger clonotypes, possibly memory cells re-expressing CD45RA.

The material sequenced was naive CD8+ T cells from blood. These receptors were collected from a human donor in good health.

The chain carries TRBV27 and TRBJ1-3; 8 bases map to TRBD1. Germline V gene lookup returns CDR1 MNHEY and CDR2 SMNVEV (reference sequence). Germline trimming cut 6 bases from V and 0 bases from J; bases unmatched to any gene: 1. There are 14 residues in the CDR3. The CDR3 coding sequence is TGTGCCAGCAGGACAGGGGTCTCTGGAAACACCATATATTTT. Translation gives CASRTGVSGNTIYF.

The chain recombines TRBV28 with TRBJ2-1, with 13 bases identical to TRBD2. V was clipped by 8 bases and J by 9 bases; unmatched bases: 10. The CDR3 sequence is 15 residues long. Germline V gives CDR1 MDHEN, CDR2 SYDVKM. Written as DNA, the CDR3 is TGTGCCAGCTGCACGGGGACTAGCGGGATTGGTGAGCAGTTCTTC. Translated, it gives CASCTGTSGIGEQFF.

The CDR3 region has the DNA TGTGCCAGCAGCCAAGACGTAAGGTACGAGCAGTACTTC. It specifies CASSQDVRYEQYF. The chain recombines TRBV3-1 with TRBJ2-7; D unresolved. The CDR3 extends over 13 amino acids. Germline V CDR1 and CDR2: LGHDT, YNNKEL (reference sequence). V was cut by 0 bases and J by 4 bases, with 7 bases left in between.

The chain carries TRBV20-1 and TRBJ2-7, with TRBD1 matching over 9 bases. Germline lookup yields CDR1 DFQATT and CDR2 SNEGSKA (reference sequence). V shed 4 bases, J shed 7 bases, and the junction held 11 bases outside the gene matches. The CDR3 has 14 amino acids. CDR3 coding DNA: TGCAGTGCTACTTCCGGGACAGGGTCTTGGGAGCAGTACTTC. Amino acid sequence: CSATSGTGSWEQYF.

The chain is built from TRBV28 and TRBJ2-1; D not resolved. The V gene's germline CDR1 is MDHEN and CDR2 SYDVKM. Trimming stripped 1 base from V and 8 bases from J, with 9 bases between. The CDR3 spans 13 residues. CDR3 sequence: CASSLSFGYEQFF. As DNA, the CDR3 is TGTGCCAGCAGTTTATCTTTCGGCTATGAGCAGTTCTTC.

This clonotype was picked up a small number of times. This chain joins TRBV6-5 and TRBJ2-1; D is uncertain. V lost 0 bases and J lost 9, with 12 bases in between. This CDR3 comprises 14 residues. Germline V lookup: CDR1 MNHEY, CDR2 SVGAGI. CDR3 DNA: TGTGCCAGCAGTTACTCGGGCCTCATCGGTGAGCAGTTCTTC. This encodes CASSYSGLIGEQFF.

The chain employs TRBV9 and TRBJ2-7; maybe TRBD2 (6 bases). The germline V and J ends were trimmed by 5 bases and 1 base, with 19 bases remaining between them. The CDR3 runs 16 residues. The germline CDR1 and CDR2 sequences are SGDLS and YYNGEE. For the CDR3, the DNA is TGTGCCAGCAGTGCAAGACGGGACTCAAGTTCCTACGAGCAGTACTTC. This translates into CASSARRDSSSYEQYF.

This clonotype turned up a few times. J is TRBJ2-1 and V is TRBV12-3 or TRBV12-4; 13 bases line up with TRBD2. The CDR3 is 17 amino acids. The junction had 9 bases not matched to a gene; V was cut back by 7 bases and J by 3 bases. In DNA form, the CDR3 reads TGTGCCAGCAACCGTCCCGGGACTAGCGGGATCTACAATGAGCAGTTCTTC. This sequence encodes CASNRPGTSGIYNEQFF.

The chain joins TRBV12-3 or TRBV12-4 to TRBJ2-3; 12 bases match TRBD2. V was clipped by 2 bases and J by 5 bases; unmatched bases: 14. The CDR3 sequence is 19 residues long. As DNA, the CDR3 is TGTGCCAGCAGTTTACACCTAGCGGGAGGGACCTCACCCATAGATACGCAGTATTTT. Translation gives CASSLHLAGGTSPIDTQYF.

This clonotype was counted a few times. The chain has TRBV28 and TRBJ2-5, with a possible D match to TRBD2 (6 bases). Trimming removed 4 bases at V and 2 bases at J, with 17 bases between. The CDR3 is 16 residues long. Germline-derived CDR1 and CDR2 are MDHEN and SYDVKM. CDR3 nucleotides: TGTGCCAGCAGTTCCCGAATACTGGGGGGACAAGAGACCCAGTACTTC. Amino acid sequence: CASSSRILGGQETQYF.

The V gene is TRBV4-1, the J gene TRBJ2-1; 12 positions match TRBD2. The CDR3 contains 16 residues. J was trimmed by 5 bases and V by 1 base; bases with no gene match: 3. Germline CDR1 reads MGHRA; CDR2 reads YSYEKL. The CDR3 spells CASSQVTSGSDNEQFF. The CDR3 DNA is TGCGCCAGCAGCCAAGTGACTAGCGGGAGCGACAATGAGCAGTTCTTC.

The CDR3 sequence is CASSPADYHQHF. CDR3 DNA: TGTGCCAGCAGTCCCGCAGATTATCACCAGCATTTT. This chain links TRBV6-6 with TRBJ1-5; D is unresolved. There are 12 residues in the CDR3. Germline V CDR1 and CDR2: MNHNY, SVGAGI (reference sequence). The germline V and J ends were trimmed by 5 bases and 12 bases, with 14 bases remaining between them.

This clonotype was observed a few times. The rearrangement uses TRBV4-3 and TRBJ1-1; D unclear. The CDR3 length is 13 residues. V gave up 1 base and J gave up 5 bases, with 8 bases separating them. Looked up from germline, CDR1 is LGHNA and CDR2 is YSLEER. CDR3 bases: TGCGCCAGCAGCCAAGCATCACGGACTGAAGCTTTCTTT. Its protein is CASSQASRTEAFF.

This clonotype has more than one count but fewer than ten. J is TRBJ2-3 and V is TRBV9, with 14 bases identical to TRBD2. J lost 1 base, V lost 3 bases, and 4 bases had no gene match. Germline V gene data show CDR1 as SGDLS and CDR2 as YYNGEE. The CDR3 spans 17 residues. The CDR3 DNA reads TGTGCCAGCAGCGCCGGACTAGCGGGAGGCGGCACAGATACGCAGTATTTT. Amino acid sequence: CASSAGLAGGGTDTQYF.

This clonotype was seen a handful of times. The CDR3 region is CASSFEGGKGEAFF. As DNA, the CDR3 is TGTGCCAGCAGCTTCGAGGGAGGGAAAGGTGAAGCTTTCTTT. V usage is TRBV7-9 and J usage is TRBJ1-1; no clear D. This CDR3 spans 14 amino acids. V gave up 3 bases and J gave up 7 bases, with 15 bases separating them. CDR1 and CDR2 from the germline V gene are SEHNR and FQNEAQ (reference sequence).

This clonotype was detected a few times. The chain employs TRBV10-1 and TRBJ2-3, with 7 nucleotides matching TRBD1. Trimming at V came to 4 bases and at J to 5 bases, leaving 15 bases not matched to a gene. Germline lookup yields CDR1 WNHNN and CDR2 SYGVQD (reference sequence). The CDR3 contains 17 residues. CDR3 nucleotide sequence: TGCGCCAGCAGTGTCTCTCGCGGACAGGTCGCCGGAGATACGCAGTATTTT. Amino acids: CASSVSRGQVAGDTQYF.

V gene TRBV28 combines with J gene TRBJ2-7, with TRBD1 as a possible D gene (6 bases). CDR3 length equals 14 residues. Germline CDR1 and CDR2: MDHEN and SYDVKM. V was trimmed by 6 bases and J by 3 bases, leaving 15 bases between them. CDR3: CASRGTPGNYEQYF. The CDR3 DNA reads TGTGCCAGCAGGGGGACACCCGGTAACTACGAGCAGTACTTC.

The rearrangement joins TRBV3-1 to TRBJ2-7; TRBD1 might be the D (5 bases). Trimming cost V 0 bases and J 3 bases, with 9 bases left between them. From germline, CDR1 is LGHDT and CDR2 YNNKEL (reference sequence). The CDR3 sequence is 14 residues long. The CDR3: CASSQEPGYYEQYF. The DNA of the CDR3 is TGTGCCAGCAGCCAAGAGCCAGGGTACTACGAGCAGTACTTC.

This clonotype has only a few counts. The CDR3 sequence is CASSISWQTISYGYTF. CDR3 nucleotide sequence: TGTGCCAGTAGTATCTCTTGGCAGACCATTTCCTATGGCTACACCTTC. The rearrangement joins TRBV19 to TRBJ1-2, with no clear D. The V gene's germline CDR1 is LNHDA and CDR2 SQIVND (reference sequence). V was trimmed by 3 bases and J by 4 bases, leaving 18 bases between them. The CDR3 runs 16 residues.

The chain employs TRBV2 and TRBJ1-2; no reliable D call. This CDR3 is built from 11 residues. CDR1 and CDR2 from the germline V gene are SNHLY and FYNNEI. Trimming left V 6 bases short and J 5 bases short, with 7 bases between. The CDR3 region has the DNA TGTGCCAGCAGCCGCGAATATGGCTACACCTTC. Residues: CASSREYGYTF.

This chain connects TRBV6-5 to TRBJ1-2; the D is unclear. V was cut by 0 bases and J by 7 bases, with 9 bases left in between. The CDR3 totals 13 residues. The germline gives CDR1 MNHEY, CDR2 SVGAGI. CDR3: CASSYSPPIGYTF. CDR3 DNA: TGTGCCAGCAGTTACTCTCCCCCCATTGGCTACACCTTC.

This clonotype was seen only a few times. The chain joins TRBV27 to TRBJ2-7; 9 bases fit TRBD1. CDR1 and CDR2 (germline): MNHEY, SMNVEV (reference sequence). The CDR3 length is 16 residues. With 6 bases clipped from V and 3 bases from J, the junction kept 12 bases outside the gene matches. The CDR3 bases are TGTGCCAGCAGCCTCGCTACAGGGGGCGCCTTCTACGAGCAGTACTTC. It is translated as CASSLATGGAFYEQYF.

The chain couples TRBV27 to TRBJ2-7; no firm D call. Germline-derived CDR1 and CDR2 are MNHEY and SMNVEV (reference sequence). The V gene lost 5 bases and the J gene lost 2 bases, with 10 bases spanning the gap. The CDR3 has 13 amino acids. In DNA, the CDR3 is TGTGCCAGCAGTCTTACGAGTACCTACGAGCAGTACTTC. Amino acid sequence: CASSLTSTYEQYF.